This TCR beta chain is from a study of cytomegalovirus exposure and HLA in healthy donors (dated by TCRdb to 2016 to 2017). About the study as a whole: According to an earlier analysis of 587 of the donors, about 179 million T cells yielded 90 million to 130 million unique TCR beta sequences and about 280 Gb of sequence data. An early release covering roughly 580 HLA-typed donors comprised approximately 300 gigabases of sequencing data and tens of millions of unique TCR sequences. Of the approximately 400 genotyped donors, over 65% fell in the genetic ancestry cluster associated with self-reported Caucasian donors. The study was designed to test whether signatures of past pathogen exposure could be identified by cataloging public T cell receptors. The T cell repertoires of several hundred subjects were profiled by immunosequencing and related to cytomegalovirus serostatus. Besides the first cohort of around 670 subjects, a separate validation cohort made up of 95 to 150 different subjects was used. The study combined high-throughput TCR immunosequencing, statistical association of individual TCRs with disease status, and machine learning to predict cytomegalovirus infection status. A later analysis re-examined previously published TCR beta repertoires from roughly 720 donors and added high-resolution HLA genotyping to investigate patterns of TCR occurrence. The later analysis used no new phenotypic data to find candidate immune exposures, relying instead on TCR beta sequences and their occurrence across donors. An earlier analysis of several hundred of the donors used high-throughput TCR beta sequencing to judge whether each TCR beta V gene segment behaved as functional or pseudogenic. Donor age, sex, ethnicity and CMV serostatus were compiled together with the repertoire data. Genome-wide SNP genotypes for about three fifths of the roughly 670 donors were used in a later genetic analysis, which treated that subset as a discovery cohort. Every discovery cohort repertoire had been produced on one sequencing platform. HLA typing covered class I and class II loci at four-digit resolution. Typing coverage varied by locus: about 620-630 donors for A, B, C, DRB1 and DQB1; 522 for DQA1; around 610 for DPA1; approximately 470 for DPB1. A few DR-DQ haplotypes were handled as single units for association and clustering because linkage in the cohort was strong. Across some 400 genotyped donors of the cohort, an average of about 200,000 unique TCR beta nucleotide sequences per donor were sequenced, and 15% to 20% of those sequences were non-productive.

In the case of this clone: What this receptor recognizes is not known. The input lacks base qualities; no much larger clone sits a single base away.

The CDR3 numbers 14 residues from cysteine through phenylalanine. Only CDR3 DNA is held: 42 bases, read in frame from base 1. The V and J ends are trimmed by 3 bases and 0 bases, leaving 8 bases between them. Taken from the germline V gene, the CDR1 and CDR2 loops are MNHEY and SVGAGI. The cohort comprised some 730 healthy bone marrow donors. Cohort members were all nominally healthy when sampled, although unrecorded immune exposures were likely present. The donor was CMV seronegative and was included in the group of 352 seronegative cohort members. Every donor gave a peripheral blood sample, and the peripheral blood mononuclear cells from that sample were used for TCR beta sequencing. The Qiagen DNeasy Blood Extraction Kit was used to extract genomic DNA from the blood cell samples. Findings and caveats that apply to the study as a whole: Presence/absence analyses assumed roughly uniform sequencing depth across donors, an assumption that may not hold. CMV serostatus was the only immune exposure information available for the cohort. In both the original and validation cohorts, the classifier was reported to diagnose cytomegalovirus status with high specificity and sensitivity. It was suggested by the authors that the approach could potentially be generalized to other disease states and immunological phenotypes. A later genetic analysis reported fewer N-insertions in productive TCRs among donors in an Asian-associated ancestry cluster than the roughly 690-donor mean. In vitro tests confirmed that a few of the cytomegalovirus-associated TCR beta chains recognize cytomegalovirus antigens. A further reported finding was that TCR beta sequences accurately predicted the HLA-A and HLA-B alleles for most subjects in the first cohort. Some IMGT-functional V segments, including TRBV6-2 and TRBV6-3, could not be told apart with the 87-base-pair reads, so those segments were excluded. Because some donors lacked HLA typing at each locus, the association tests relied only on the typed subset. A group of highly shared sequence variants was considered likely to be a technical artifact of the sequencing pipeline. The cohort was sequenced for TCR beta chains only, and without alpha or paired-chain data the features that could be detected were limited. Linkage disequilibrium might explain the correlated functional status among segregating V segments, but an unknown experimental factor could not be ruled out. Because counts were too low, roughly 17 rarely observed V segments, including chromosome 9 orphons, were left out of the earlier analysis of 587 of the donors. According to a later analysis, parvovirus B19, influenza, CMV and Epstein-Barr virus appeared linked to several top co-occurrence clusters. When HLA alleles, especially DR and DQ, strongly co-occurred, attributing TCR associations to individual alleles was difficult. Most TCR sequences were seen in very few donors, while some public TCRs were found in many individuals. In a later analysis, 16,951 TCR beta sequences were associated with specific HLA alleles at a false discovery rate of 0.05. In a later analysis, TCR association rates were found to vary across HLA loci, with the most associated TCRs seen for DRB1 alleles and the fewest for HLA-C alleles. A later analysis found that HLA-associated TCR beta chains were more clonally expanded and had lower generation probabilities than equally common non-associated chains. Broadly in line with IMGT annotations, most TCR beta V segments showed up in productive rearrangements about 90% or about 30% of the time in an earlier analysis of about 500 of the donors. V-gene and J-gene trimming of TCR beta chains was associated with a missense DCLRE1C variant in a later genetic analysis, and the association was replicated in an independent cohort. A total of roughly 160 TCR beta chains were listed by the study as associated with cytomegalovirus. In a later analysis, most CMV-associated TCR beta chains were found to appear HLA-restricted, with HLA associations seemingly driven largely by CMV exposure.

The library was prepared using the immunoSEQ multiplex PCR assay. For the multiplex PCR, a mixture combining 60 forward primers for TCR Vbeta segments and 13 reverse primers for TCR Jbeta segments was used. The CDR3 region of rearranged TCR beta genes was amplified from genomic DNA by a multiplex PCR assay. Amplified TCR beta libraries were sequenced as 87-base-pair reads on the Illumina HiSeq System. Processing in the source paper ran as follows. Across the 700 or so repertoires, a later analysis counted about 81 million unique TCR beta chains, roughly 11 million of which were shared by at least two donors. Raw reads were error-corrected and collapsed into unique sequences by a nearest-neighbor algorithm in which closely related sequences were merged to remove PCR and sequencing errors. To assign V, D and J gene segments, CDR3 sequences were aligned to IMGT reference sequences. Each retained sequence needed at least a six-nucleotide match to both a V gene segment and a J gene segment. A rearrangement counted as productive if the CDR3 had no stop codons and remained in frame with V and J, and every other rearrangement counted as non-productive. CDR3 was defined by IMGT convention, running from the second conserved V-encoded cysteine to the conserved J-encoded phenylalanine. In an earlier analysis of approximately 590 of the donors, sequences lacking an unambiguous match to a single V gene segment were excluded. In an earlier analysis of roughly 600 of the donors, a V segment was called functional when productive rearrangements were above 56.7%, and segregating when the standard deviation between donors exceeded 5%. A statistical classification framework was built to diagnose cytomegalovirus status from the catalog of TCR beta chain sequences. In a later analysis, V and J genes were assigned by comparing TCR nucleotide sequences against IMGT/GENE-DB human TR gene sequences. The TCRdist pipeline was used in a later analysis to assign CDR3 sequences and most-parsimonious VDJ recombination scenarios. In a later analysis, every TCR beta chain was defined by the combination of its CDR3 amino acid sequence and its V-gene family, and reads without a unique V-gene family were dropped. As a way to deal with suspected cross-contamination and a sequencing artifact, a later analysis dropped 450 to 600 nucleotide sequences that were highly shared and had low generation probability. In a later analysis, a clonal expansion index for each public chain was calculated from normalized within-repertoire ranks of inferred template counts. A later analysis computed generation probabilities with a VDJ recombination model fitted to out-of-frame rearrangements, and checked the results against IGoR. Hypergeometric tests were used in a later analysis to score TCR-TCR, TCR-HLA and TCR-CMV co-occurrence, with a repertoire-size bias correction applied to the TCR pairs. A later analysis estimated false discovery rates by permuting HLA or CMV assignments 20 times. In a later analysis, co-occurring TCRs were grouped using DBSCAN, and TCRdist sequence similarity was added for clustering within HLA-allele-positive subsets. Repertoires with fewer than 30,000 or more than 120,000 public chains, plus five repertoires with anomalous nucleotide sharing, were excluded from co-occurrence clustering. TCRdb limited this immuneACCESS table to in-frame rearrangements with V and J called. A share of clones is missing; checked studies link under half to unresolved V genes, and the rest is unexplained. Clone size and V and J calls were adopted from that table, with D and trimming inferred from the DNA. The table for this sample lists about 120,000 clones; roughly 79% of them were counted only once. Jointly, the top ten make up roughly 3.9% of the sample.

Sequenced: PBMCs. This receptor was identified in a woman in her twenties or thirties in good health and CMV-seronegative. The chain links TRBV6-5 with TRBJ1-1, with the D gene not confidently named. The DNA sequence reads TGTGCCAGCAGTTATCAGGCCTTGAACACTGAAGCTTTCTTT. Its amino acids are CASSYQALNTEAFF.